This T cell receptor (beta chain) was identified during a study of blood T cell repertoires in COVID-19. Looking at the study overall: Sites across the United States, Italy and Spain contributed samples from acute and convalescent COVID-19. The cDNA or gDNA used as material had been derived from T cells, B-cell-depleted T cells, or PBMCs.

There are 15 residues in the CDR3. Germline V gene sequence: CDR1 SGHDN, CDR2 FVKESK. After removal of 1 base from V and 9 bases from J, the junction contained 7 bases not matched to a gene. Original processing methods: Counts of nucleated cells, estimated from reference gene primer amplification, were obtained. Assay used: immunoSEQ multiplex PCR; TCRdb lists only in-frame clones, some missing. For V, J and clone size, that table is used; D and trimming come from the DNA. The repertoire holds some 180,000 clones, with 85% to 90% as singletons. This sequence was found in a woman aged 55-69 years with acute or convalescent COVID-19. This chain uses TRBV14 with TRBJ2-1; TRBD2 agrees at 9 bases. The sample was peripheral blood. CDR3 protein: CASSQGLAGFSEQFF. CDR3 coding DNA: TGTGCCAGCAGCCAAGGCCTAGCGGGATTTAGTGAGCAGTTCTTC. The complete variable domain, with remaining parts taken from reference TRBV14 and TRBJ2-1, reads EAGVTQFPSHSVIEKGQTVTLRCDPISGHDNLYWYRRVMGKEIKFLLHFVKESKQDESGMPNNRFLAERTGGTYSTLKVQPAELEDSGVYFCASSQGLAGFSEQFFGPGTRLTVL.